This T cell receptor (beta chain) was sequenced in a study of a mutant IDH1 vaccine in newly diagnosed glioma. Indicated time point: week 35, safety follow-up. Every vaccine dose comprised 300 ug of mutant IDH1 20-mer peptide plus topical imiquimod. The CDR3 is 14 amino acids. Germline CDR1 and CDR2: SGHRS and YFSETQ. The V end was cut by 5 bases, the J end by 8 bases, with 19 bases between. Note on this clone: Antigen unknown.

Assay used: immunoSEQ multiplex PCR; TCRdb lists only in-frame clones, some missing. The sample carries 60,000 to 75,000 clones, around 87% recorded once. The gene calls are TRBV5-1 and TRBJ1-1, with a tentative D call TRBD1 (5 bases). Here the sequenced sample was PBMCs, taken from a glioma patient whose treatment included an IDH1 peptide vaccine. The TCR originated in a man in his thirties or forties with glioma. This CDR3 reads CASRDLQGLAEAFF. Written as DNA, the CDR3 is TGCGCCAGCAGGGACCTTCAGGGATTAGCGGAAGCTTTCTTT.